These 8 T cell receptor beta chains were all obtained from the same sample, sequenced in a study of PD-1 blockade in classical Hodgkin lymphoma. Sequencing was performed with immunoSEQ multiplex PCR; in TCRdb, only in-frame clones are kept and a portion is missing. The data contain tens of thousands of clones, around 78% of them singletons. The patients all showed relapse after autologous stem cell transplantation, while their brentuximab vedotin exposure varied. Source: peripheral blood mononuclear cells (PBMCs), taken at baseline. All receptors come from a human donor with classical Hodgkin lymphoma.

The V gene is TRBV29-1, the J gene TRBJ2-1; D ambiguous. V was shortened by 5 bases and J by 7 bases, with 6 bases between the two germline ends. Germline-derived CDR1 and CDR2 are SQVTM and ANQGSEA. There are 10 residues in the CDR3. In DNA form, the CDR3 reads TGCAGCGTTTGGGAAAATGAGCAGTTCTTC. This sequence encodes CSVWENEQFF.

This rearrangement joins TRBV9 to TRBJ2-5; either TRBD1 or TRBD2 may fit D (5 bases each). The CDR3 runs 16 residues. Germline-derived CDR1 and CDR2 are SGDLS and YYNGEE. Trimming removed 2 bases at V and 5 bases at J, with 19 bases between. CDR3 nucleotides: TGTGCCAGCAGCGTCCGGGGCAAAGCTAGTGGTGAGACCCAGTACTTC. Its translation is CASSVRGKASGETQYF.

The V and J genes are TRBV2 and TRBJ2-5; tentative D call: TRBD2 (7 bases). The CDR3 is 14 amino acids. The V gene lost 4 bases and the J gene lost 5 bases, with 14 bases spanning the gap. From germline, CDR1 is SNHLY and CDR2 FYNNEI. Written as DNA, the CDR3 is TGTGCCAGCAGTGTTCGGGGGGCGGTGGAGACCCAGTACTTC. This translates into CASSVRGAVETQYF. The complete variable domain, with remaining parts taken from reference TRBV2 and TRBJ2-5, reads EPEVTQTPSHQVTQMGQEVILRCVPISNHLYFYWYRQILGQKVEFLVSFYNNEISEKSEIFDDQFSVERPDGSNFTLKIRSTKLEDSAMYFCASSVRGAVETQYFGPGTRLLVL.

The gene calls are TRBV28 and TRBJ1-1; D is unresolved. The ends were cut back, 2 bases at V and 3 bases at J, with 13 bases in the middle. CDR3 length equals 15 residues. Germline CDR1 reads MDHEN; CDR2 reads SYDVKM. The CDR3 loop is CASSLPLPGDTEAFF. CDR3 nucleotides: TGTGCCAGCAGTTTACCACTCCCAGGTGACACTGAAGCTTTCTTT. The full variable domain, in which reference TRBV28 and TRBJ1-1 provide the parts outside the CDR3, is DVKVTQSSRYLVKRTGEKVFLECVQDMDHENMFWYRQDPGLGLRLIYFSYDVKMKEKGDIPEGYSVSREKKERFSLILESASTNQTSMYLCASSLPLPGDTEAFFGQGTRLTVV.

The CDR3 DNA reads TGTGCCAGCAGCTTAGATCGGGCATACCGGGACGGGGCCTATGGGCAGTACTTC. Its protein is CASSLDRAYRDGAYGQYF. This chain connects TRBV11-2 to TRBJ2-5, with D perhaps matching TRBD1 or TRBD2 (5 bases each). Per germline, CDR1 SGHAT and CDR2 FQNNGV. The CDR3 spans 18 residues. Trimming left V 0 bases short and J 11 bases short, with 28 bases between.

The chain uses TRBV5-4 and TRBJ2-5, with D perhaps TRBD1 (5 bases). The CDR3 is 14 amino acids. In germline, CDR1 is SGHNT, CDR2 YYREEE (reference sequence). The V end was cut by 4 bases, the J end by 5 bases, with 15 bases between. CDR3 coding DNA: TGTGCCAGCAGCCAAGGTATCAGGGTTGAGACCCAGTACTTC. It yields the protein CASSQGIRVETQYF.

J is TRBJ2-1 and V is TRBV7-9; 8 bases match TRBD2. Trimming cost V 5 bases and J 8 bases; bases outside gene matches: 11. The CDR3 runs to 15 residues. Germline CDR1 and CDR2: SEHNR and FQNEAQ (reference sequence). The CDR3 DNA follows: TGTGCCAGCAGCCTAACTAGCGGAGTTACGTATGAGCAGTTCTTC. Translating it yields CASSLTSGVTYEQFF.

The chain combines TRBV10-2 with TRBJ2-3; D is unclear. The CDR3 has 14 amino acids. The germline gives CDR1 WSHSY, CDR2 SAAADI. V was clipped by 6 bases and J by 0 bases, with 10 bases between them. CDR3 in amino acids: CASRRATSTDTQYF. CDR3 nucleotides: TGCGCCAGCAGAAGAGCTACTAGCACAGATACGCAGTATTTT.